The 6 T cell receptor beta chains given below trace back to one sample, sequenced in a study of T cell responses to AZD1222 COVID-19 vaccine. Clones were read by immunoSEQ multiplex PCR, and TCRdb kept only the in-frame ones, dropping some. The data contain approximately 150,000 clones, approximately 93% of them seen just once; the ten biggest clones take up roughly 1.2%. Specimen: peripheral blood, collected 28 days after the second AZD1222 dose. Receptors originate from an adult who received the AZD1222 COVID-19 vaccine.

The rearrangement joins TRBV7-2 to TRBJ2-3, with unresolved D. The V end was cut by 5 bases, the J end by 1 base, with 7 bases between. The CDR3 spans 13 residues. CDR1 and CDR2 (germline): SGHTA, FQGNSA. CDR3 sequence (DNA): TGTGCCAGCAGCGTATTTGGCACAGATACGCAGTATTTT. Amino acid sequence: CASSVFGTDTQYF.

The genes are TRBV14 and TRBJ2-7; possible D gene TRBD1, 5 bases. This CDR3 contains 14 residues. The germline gives CDR1 SGHDN, CDR2 FVKESK. The V gene lost 4 bases and the J gene lost 5 bases, with 15 bases spanning the gap. The CDR3 loop is CASSPQARVHEQYF. In DNA, the CDR3 is TGTGCCAGCAGCCCCCAGGCCAGGGTCCACGAGCAGTACTTC.

V and J are TRBV28 and TRBJ2-7, with 11 bases fitting TRBD2. The junction had 12 bases not matched to a gene; V was cut back by 5 bases and J by 0 bases. Germline V gives CDR1 MDHEN, CDR2 SYDVKM. The CDR3 totals 18 residues. DNA of the CDR3: TGTGCCAGCAGTCCCGGGACTAGCGGATCACTCCTCTCCTACGAGCAGTACTTC. It yields the protein CASSPGTSGSLLSYEQYF.

This chain links TRBV5-1 with TRBJ2-5, with TRBD1 matching 9 bases. Trimming removed 4 bases from V and 2 bases from J; junction bases left unmatched: 6. The CDR3 is 15 residues long. CDR1 is SGHRS and CDR2 is YFSETQ in the germline V gene. CDR3 bases: TGCGCCAGCAGCGACAACAGGGGGCTTCAAGAGACCCAGTACTTC. The encoded protein is CASSDNRGLQETQYF.

The chain is built from TRBV11-3 and TRBJ2-7; D is ambiguous. Trimming pared 1 base from V and 3 bases from J, leaving 7 bases between. CDR1 and CDR2 from the germline V gene are SGHNT and YENEEA. The CDR3 has 13 residues. CDR3 amino acids: CASSLGKYYEQYF. CDR3 nucleotide sequence: TGTGCCAGCAGCTTAGGGAAGTACTACGAGCAGTACTTC.

In DNA, the CDR3 is TGTGCCAGCTCACCACTTTTGACAGTATCTAACTATGGCTACACCTTC. Its protein product is CASSPLLTVSNYGYTF. J is TRBJ1-2 and V is TRBV18, with D perhaps matching TRBD1 (5 bases). Trimming pared 1 base from V and 0 bases from J, leaving 12 bases between. The CDR3 has 16 residues. Germline assignment: CDR1 KGHSH and CDR2 LQKENI.